This is a list of T cell receptor beta chains from one sample in a study of cytomegalovirus exposure and HLA in healthy donors. Clones were read by immunoSEQ multiplex PCR, and TCRdb kept only the in-frame ones, dropping some. The data show about 54,000 clones, with under 90% seen just once and 3% held by the top ten. The specimen sequenced was PBMCs. These receptor sequences come from a woman aged 18-29 years in good health and CMV-seronegative. Both conserved end residues are part of each CDR3. The order of the fields is V gene, D gene, CDR3 length, clone size, J gene, CDR3 DNA, CDR3 protein. D genes are given only for firm matches. Size is stated for part of the rows, as once, few or many counts, or as a class when the clone is expanded.

TRBV7-2	-	16	-	TRBJ2-2	TGTGCCAGCAGCCCGAGACTAGGCGGGAACACCGGGGAGCTGTTTTTT	CASSPRLGGNTGELFF
TRBV27	-	12	-	TRBJ1-1	TGTGCCACTCAAGACTTTAACACTGAAGCTTTCTTT	CATQDFNTEAFF
TRBV27	TRBD1	14	-	TRBJ2-7	TGTGCCAGCAGTTTATCAGGGACAGTCTACGAGCAGTACTTC	CASSLSGTVYEQYF
TRBV11-2	TRBD1	12	-	TRBJ2-7	TGTGCCAGCAGGGAGACAGGGGGAGAGCAGTACTTC	CASRETGGEQYF
TRBV7-9	-	14	-	TRBJ1-2	TGTGCCAGCAGCTTAGACGGAGCAAACTATGGCTACACCTTC	CASSLDGANYGYTF
TRBV2	TRBD2	15	-	TRBJ2-1	TGTGCCAGCAGTCCGGGACTAGCGGGTTACAATGAGCAGTTCTTC	CASSPGLAGYNEQFF
TRBV19	TRBD1	15	once	TRBJ2-3	TGTGCCAGTAGTAGGACAGGGGGAAGTGGGGATACGCAGTATTTT	CASSRTGGSGDTQYF
TRBV10-1	-	14	-	TRBJ2-5	TGCGCCAGCAGTGAGTCGACCCGGGGAGAGACCCAGTACTTC	CASSESTRGETQYF
TRBV11-2	TRBD2	14	-	TRBJ2-7	TGTGCCAGCAGCACGACTAGCGATCCCTACGAGCAGTACTTC	CASSTTSDPYEQYF
TRBV19	-	12	-	TRBJ1-1	TGTGCCAGTAGTATAAGCGACGGTGAAGCTTTCTTT	CASSISDGEAFF
TRBV7-9	-	14	-	TRBJ1-1	TGTGCCAGCAGCTTAGGTGGGGGAGGGTCTGAAGCTTTCTTT	CASSLGGGGSEAFF
TRBV19	TRBD1	13	-	TRBJ1-2	TGTGCCAGTAGTATGACAGGGGCCTATGGCTACACCTTC	CASSMTGAYGYTF
TRBV18	TRBD1	15	-	TRBJ2-2	TGTGCCAGCTCACCCAGGACAGGGGACACCGGGGAGCTGTTTTTT	CASSPRTGDTGELFF
TRBV19	-	14	-	TRBJ2-3	TGTGCCAGTAGTATACCGCCTAACACAGATACGCAGTATTTT	CASSIPPNTDTQYF
TRBV29-1	TRBD1	12	-	TRBJ1-2	TGCAGCGGAACCGACAGGGGGCTTGGCTACACCTTC	CSGTDRGLGYTF
TRBV14	TRBD1	15	-	TRBJ2-7	TGTGCCAGCAGCCAGTTCGACCAGGGGGTCCACGAGCAGTACTTC	CASSQFDQGVHEQYF
TRBV6-5	-	15	-	TRBJ1-5	TGTGCCAGCAGTTATTTAGAATATAGCAATCAGCCCCAGCATTTT	CASSYLEYSNQPQHF
TRBV7-3	TRBD1	15	few	TRBJ1-1	TGTGCCAGCAGCACGGGACAGGGAGGAAACACTGAAGCTTTCTTT	CASSTGQGGNTEAFF
TRBV7-2	TRBD1	14	once	TRBJ2-7	TGTGCCAGCAGTAGACAGGGGTCGACCTACGAGCAGTACTTC	CASSRQGSTYEQYF
TRBV20-1	-	11	once	TRBJ1-1	TGCAGTGGCGGGGGGGGCACTGAAGCTTTCTTT	CSGGGGTEAFF
TRBV5-4	TRBD2	17	-	TRBJ2-5	TGTGCCAGCAGCGGGGGGGGGCTAGCGGGAGTCGGGGAGACCCAGTACTTC	CASSGGGLAGVGETQYF
TRBV19	-	12	once	TRBJ1-1	TGTGCCAGTAGGGTCAGGGACACTGAAGCTTTCTTT	CASRVRDTEAFF
TRBV28	TRBD2	14	-	TRBJ2-5	TGTGCCAGCACCGAGTCAAGGGAGGGGGAGACCCAGTACTTC	CASTESREGETQYF
TRBV19	TRBD2	14	-	TRBJ2-4	TGTGCCAGTAGTATTATTGGCGGGAGGTACATTCAGTACTTC	CASSIIGGRYIQYF
TRBV4-1	TRBD2	15	-	TRBJ2-5	TGCGCCAGCAGCCAAGGTAGCGGGAGCGGTGAGACCCAGTACTTC	CASSQGSGSGETQYF
TRBV9	-	14	-	TRBJ2-3	TGTGCCAGCAGCCCCTACCAGGGCACAGATACGCAGTATTTT	CASSPYQGTDTQYF
TRBV7-2	-	15	-	TRBJ2-1	TGTGCCAGCAGCTTAGTTGGCAGGGTGGGAAATGAGCAGTTCTTC	CASSLVGRVGNEQFF